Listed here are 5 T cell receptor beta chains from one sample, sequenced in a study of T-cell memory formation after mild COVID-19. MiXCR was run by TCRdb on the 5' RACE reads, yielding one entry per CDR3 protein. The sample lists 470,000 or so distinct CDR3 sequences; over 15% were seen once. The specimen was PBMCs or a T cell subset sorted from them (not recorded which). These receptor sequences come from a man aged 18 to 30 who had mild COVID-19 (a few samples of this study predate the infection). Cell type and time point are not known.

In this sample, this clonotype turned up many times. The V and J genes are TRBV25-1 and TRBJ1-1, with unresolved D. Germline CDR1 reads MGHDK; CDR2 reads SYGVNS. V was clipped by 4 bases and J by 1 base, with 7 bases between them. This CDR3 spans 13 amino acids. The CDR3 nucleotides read TGTGCCAGCAGTGGCACAAGGAACACTGAAGCTTTCTTT. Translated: CASSGTRNTEAFF.

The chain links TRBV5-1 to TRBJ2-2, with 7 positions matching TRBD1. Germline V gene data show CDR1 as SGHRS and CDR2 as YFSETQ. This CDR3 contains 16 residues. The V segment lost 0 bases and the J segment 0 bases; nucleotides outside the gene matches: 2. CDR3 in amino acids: CASSLVDRANTGELFF. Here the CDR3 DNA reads TGCGCCAGCAGCTTGGTTGACAGGGCGAACACCGGGGAGCTGTTTTTT. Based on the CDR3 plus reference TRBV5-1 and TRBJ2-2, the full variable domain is KAGVTQTPRYLIKTRGQQVTLSCSPISGHRSVSWYQQTPGQGLQFLFEYFSETQRNKGNFPGRFSGRQFSNSRSEMNVSTLELGDSALYLCASSLVDRANTGELFFGEGSRLTVL.

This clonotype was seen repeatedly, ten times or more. CDR3 nucleotide sequence: TGTGCCAGCAGCATACGGTGGGGACTCACAGATACGCAGTATTTT. Amino acid sequence: CASSIRWGLTDTQYF. The chain uses TRBV9 and TRBJ2-3; a possible D gene is TRBD2 (6 bases). This CDR3 contains 15 residues. Germline CDR1 is SGDLS and CDR2 is YYNGEE. Between the trimmed V and J ends, which lost 4 bases and 2 bases, there was a span of 14 bases.

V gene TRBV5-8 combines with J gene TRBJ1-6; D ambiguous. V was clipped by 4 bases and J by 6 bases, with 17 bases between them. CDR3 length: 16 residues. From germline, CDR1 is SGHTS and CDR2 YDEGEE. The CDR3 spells CASSRYSAGFNSPLHF. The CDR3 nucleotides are TGTGCCAGCAGCCGATACTCCGCCGGTTTTAATTCACCCCTCCACTTT.

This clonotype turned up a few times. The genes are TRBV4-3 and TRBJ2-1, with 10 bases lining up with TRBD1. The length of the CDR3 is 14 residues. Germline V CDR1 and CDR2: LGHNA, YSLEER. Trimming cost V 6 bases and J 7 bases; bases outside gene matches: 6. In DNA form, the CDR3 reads TGCGCCAGCAGAATGGGACAGGGGTCAAATGAGCAGTTCTTC. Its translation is CASRMGQGSNEQFF.